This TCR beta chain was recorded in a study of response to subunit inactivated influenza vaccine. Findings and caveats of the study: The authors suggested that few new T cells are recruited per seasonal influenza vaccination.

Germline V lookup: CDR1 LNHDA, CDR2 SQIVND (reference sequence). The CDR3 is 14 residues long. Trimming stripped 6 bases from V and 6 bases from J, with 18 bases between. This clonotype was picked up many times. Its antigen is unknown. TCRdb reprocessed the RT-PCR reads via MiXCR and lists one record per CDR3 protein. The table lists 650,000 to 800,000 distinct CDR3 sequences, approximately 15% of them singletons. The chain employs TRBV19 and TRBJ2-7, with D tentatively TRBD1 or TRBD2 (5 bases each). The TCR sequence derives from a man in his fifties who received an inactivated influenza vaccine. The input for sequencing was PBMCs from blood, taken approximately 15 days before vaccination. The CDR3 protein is CASSVSAGTSEQYF. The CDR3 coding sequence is TGTGCCAGTAGCGTATCCGCAGGGACCTCCGAGCAGTACTTC.